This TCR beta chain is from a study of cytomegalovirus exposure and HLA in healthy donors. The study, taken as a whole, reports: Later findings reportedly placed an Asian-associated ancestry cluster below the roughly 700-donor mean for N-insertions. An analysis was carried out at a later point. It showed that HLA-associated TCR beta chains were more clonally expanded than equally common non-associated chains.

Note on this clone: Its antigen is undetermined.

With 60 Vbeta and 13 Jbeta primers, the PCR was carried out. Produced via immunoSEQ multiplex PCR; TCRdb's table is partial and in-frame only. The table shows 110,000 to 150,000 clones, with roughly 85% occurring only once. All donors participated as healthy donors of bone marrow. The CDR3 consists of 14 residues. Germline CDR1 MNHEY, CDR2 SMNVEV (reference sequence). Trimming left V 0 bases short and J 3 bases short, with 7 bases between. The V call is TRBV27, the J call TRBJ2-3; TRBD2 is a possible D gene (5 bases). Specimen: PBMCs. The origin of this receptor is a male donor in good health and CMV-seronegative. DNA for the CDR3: TGTGCCAGCAGTTTATCCGGAGGAACAGATACGCAGTATTTT. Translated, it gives CASSLSGGTDTQYF.